This T cell receptor (beta chain) was sequenced during a study of cytomegalovirus exposure and HLA in healthy donors. All the people who gave samples were healthy bone marrow donors. Amplification used 60 Vbeta primers and 13 Jbeta primers. The data were produced by immunoSEQ multiplex PCR, yet TCRdb's version contains in-frame clones alone and is incomplete. Seen here are roughly 140,000 clones, around 75% observed once, and the top ten hold roughly 4.7%. The V end lost 8 bases, the J end lost 0 bases, and 11 bases lay between the germline ends. Germline V gene data show CDR1 as SGHVS and CDR2 as FQNEAQ. The CDR3 is 13 residues long.

Specimen: PBMCs. The chain combines TRBV7-8 with TRBJ2-7; tentatively, D is TRBD1 (5 bases). The sequence was obtained from a man aged 60 to 69 in good health and CMV-seronegative. DNA for the CDR3: TGTGCCAGCTGGGGCGGCTCCTCCTACGAGCAGTACTTC. This gives the protein CASWGGSSYEQYF. Filled out from reference TRBV7-8 and TRBJ2-7, the complete variable domain reads GAGVSQSPRYKVAKRGQDVALRCDPISGHVSLFWYQQALGQGPEFLTYFQNEAQLDKSGLPSDRFFAERPEGSVSTLKIQRTQQEDSAVYLCASWGGSSYEQYFGPGTRLTVT.